One and the same sample provided the 14 T cell receptor beta chains below, sequenced in a study of blood T cell repertoires in COVID-19. TCRdb's table, derived via immunoSEQ multiplex PCR, lists solely in-frame clones and lacks some. Of some 70,000 clones in the sample, 83% were seen once. The specimen sequenced was peripheral blood. The receptors originated from an elderly man with acute or convalescent COVID-19.

CDR3 coding DNA: TGTGCCAGCAGCTTAGCGGGACTAGCGAGGGGAGATACGCAGTATTTT. Amino acids: CASSLAGLARGDTQYF. The chain uses TRBV7-9 and TRBJ2-3; 10 bases match TRBD2. From germline, CDR1 is SEHNR and CDR2 FQNEAQ (reference sequence). The CDR3 spans 16 residues. J was trimmed by 5 bases and V by 0 bases; bases with no gene match: 5.

J is TRBJ1-4 and V is TRBV28; 7 bases are shared with TRBD1. This CDR3 comprises 15 residues. The germline gives CDR1 MDHEN, CDR2 SYDVKM. V was pared by 4 bases and J by 4 bases, with 6 bases of the junction left unmatched. The CDR3 DNA reads TGTGCCAGCAGTTCTCCGACAGGGCTTAATGAAAAACTGTTTTTT. As protein: CASSSPTGLNEKLFF.

This clone has a handful of counts. This rearrangement joins TRBV4-1 to TRBJ2-3; 8 bases fit TRBD2. Germline CDR1 reads MGHRA; CDR2 reads YSYEKL. The CDR3 runs to 15 residues. V trimming: 4 bases; J trimming: 6 bases; junction bases outside the gene matches: 9. The CDR3 bases are TGCGCCAGCAGCCTTAGAGCGGGAGAATGGGATACGCAGTATTTT. Translating gives CASSLRAGEWDTQYF.

This chain uses TRBV18 with TRBJ2-1; 8 bases match TRBD1. Trimming removed 6 bases from V and 6 bases from J; junction bases left unmatched: 4. The CDR3 is made up of 13 amino acids. Germline V CDR1 and CDR2: KGHSH, LQKENI. In DNA, the CDR3 is TGTGCCAGCTCCCCTGACAGGGGCAATGAGCAGTTCTTC. Translating it yields CASSPDRGNEQFF.

The chain recombines TRBV19 with TRBJ1-5; 7 bases are a match to TRBD1. The germline V gene has CDR1 LNHDA and CDR2 SQIVND (reference sequence). This CDR3 comprises 17 residues. The junction had 14 bases not matched to a gene; V was cut back by 4 bases and J by 5 bases. CDR3 amino acids: CASSTDQTGISDQPQHF. The CDR3 bases are TGTGCCAGTAGTACCGACCAGACAGGGATTTCGGATCAGCCCCAGCATTTT.

The gene calls are TRBV7-9 and TRBJ2-1; TRBD2 might be the D (7 bases). V gave up 7 bases and J gave up 5 bases, with 18 bases separating them. The CDR3 is 15 residues long. Germline CDR1 reads SEHNR; CDR2 reads FQNEAQ (reference sequence). Here the CDR3 DNA reads TGTGCCAGCACTCCTAGGGGGGGAGGAAACAATGAGCAGTTCTTC. This encodes CASTPRGGGNNEQFF.

The chain is built from TRBV7-9 and TRBJ1-6, with D possibly being TRBD1 (6 bases). The germline V and J ends were trimmed by 1 base and 6 bases, with 13 bases remaining between them. Germline V gives CDR1 SEHNR, CDR2 FQNEAQ (reference sequence). The length of the CDR3 is 16 residues. The CDR3 region has the DNA TGTGCCAGCAGCTTAGGCTCGGACAGTAGTAATTCACCCCTCCACTTT. This sequence encodes CASSLGSDSSNSPLHF.

The table lists this clone with a count of one. A junction end diverges from the germline sequence, so it may reflect a read error. The rearrangement uses TRBV2 and TRBJ2-2, with D unclear. The CDR3 totals 14 residues. CDR1 SNHLY and CDR2 FYNNEI come from the germline V gene. The CDR3 here is CASSSRTNAGELFF. For the CDR3, the DNA is TGTGCCAGCAGTAGTAGAACGAACGCCGGGGAGCTGTTTTTT.

J is TRBJ2-2 and V is TRBV7-2; TRBD2 matches 7 bases. Per germline, CDR1 SGHTA and CDR2 FQGNSA. This CDR3 has 15 amino acids. V lost 5 bases to trimming and J lost 8 bases; unmatched junction nucleotides: 11. DNA for the CDR3: TGTGCCAGCAGCCTACGCTGGGGCGGGGGAGGGGAGCTGTTTTTT. As protein: CASSLRWGGGGELFF.

V gene TRBV7-9 combines with J gene TRBJ2-7; D is uncertain. Germline values: CDR1 SEHNR, CDR2 FQNEAQ (reference sequence). This CDR3 spans 14 amino acids. The V end was cut by 4 bases, the J end by 3 bases, with 13 bases between. CDR3 amino acids: CASSSPNAYYEQYF. CDR3 nucleotide sequence: TGTGCCAGCAGCTCCCCTAACGCTTACTACGAGCAGTACTTC.

The CDR3 DNA sequence: TGTGCCATCAGAACTAGGACCGAGCAGTACTTC. Protein product: CAIRTRTEQYF. The chain carries TRBV10-3 and TRBJ2-7, with D possibly being TRBD2 (5 bases). Germline loops: CDR1 ENHRY, CDR2 SYGVKD. CDR3 size: 11 residues. V gave up 6 bases and J gave up 6 bases, with 9 bases separating them.

This clone was seen only once. This chain connects TRBV3-1 (or the pseudogene TRBV3-2) to TRBJ2-1, with D uncertain. The germline gives CDR1 LGHDT, CDR2 YNNKEL (reference sequence). The CDR3 consists of 13 residues. The V and J ends lost 5 bases and 5 bases respectively, with 10 bases between them. The CDR3 bases are TGTGCCAGCAGCGACATAATCAACAATGAGCAGTTCTTC. Its protein product is CASSDIINNEQFF.

The chain carries TRBV28 and TRBJ1-2, with 10 bases aligning to TRBD1. CDR1 MDHEN and CDR2 SYDVKM come from the germline V gene. With 6 bases clipped from V and 3 bases from J, the junction kept 7 bases outside the gene matches. This CDR3 has 15 residues. The CDR3 spells CASRSRDRGDYGYTF. CDR3 DNA: TGTGCCAGCAGGAGCCGGGACAGGGGTGACTATGGCTACACCTTC.

The CDR3 nucleotides are TGTGCCAGCAGCTTGGCTGGATTTAGCAGTGAGCAGTTCTTC. It specifies CASSLAGFSSEQFF. The chain couples TRBV7-8 to TRBJ2-1; D unclear. Per the germline V gene, CDR1 is SGHVS and CDR2 is FQNEAQ. The CDR3 length is 14 residues. The ends were cut back, 3 bases at V and 9 bases at J, with 15 bases in the middle.